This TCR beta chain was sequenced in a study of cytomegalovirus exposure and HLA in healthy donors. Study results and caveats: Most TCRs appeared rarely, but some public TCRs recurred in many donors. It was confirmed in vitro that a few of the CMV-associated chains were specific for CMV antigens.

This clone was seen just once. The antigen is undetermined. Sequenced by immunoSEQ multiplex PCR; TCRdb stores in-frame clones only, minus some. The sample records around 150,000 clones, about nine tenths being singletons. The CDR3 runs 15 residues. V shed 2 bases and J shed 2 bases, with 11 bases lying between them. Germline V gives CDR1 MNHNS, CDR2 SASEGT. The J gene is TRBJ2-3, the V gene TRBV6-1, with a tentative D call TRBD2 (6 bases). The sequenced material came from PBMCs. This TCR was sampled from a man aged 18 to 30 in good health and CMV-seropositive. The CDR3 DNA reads TGTGCCAGCAGTGAACGGGACTCTTCCACAGATACGCAGTATTTT. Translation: CASSERDSSTDTQYF.